The rows below give T cell receptor beta chains drawn from one sample of a study of T cells and copy number aberrations in small-cell lung cancer. Clones were read by immunoSEQ multiplex PCR, and TCRdb kept only the in-frame ones, dropping some. The sample lists around 9,600 clones, nearly 80% occurring once. Source material: normal tissue next to the tumor. All receptors come from a man aged 60-69 years with small cell lung cancer. CDR3s leave out the opening cysteine and the closing phenylalanine or tryptophan. A D gene is named only where the DNA matches it firmly.

j_call v_call d_call cdr3_aa
TRBJ2-2 TRBV6-1 - ASNVEGSGTGELF
TRBJ1-3 TRBV19 - ASRRLGEALKDTIY
TRBJ1-2 TRBV7-2 TRBD1 ASSQGAGYGYT
TRBJ2-6 TRBV25-1 - ASSEYREGAGANVLT
TRBJ2-3 TRBV2 TRBD2 ASSLGLAGLTDTQY
TRBJ2-2 TRBV10-3 - AISERDPGELF
TRBJ2-2 TRBV19 TRBD2 ASSPLAGVPNTGELF
TRBJ2-7 TRBV10-2 - ASRDPRDEQY
TRBJ2-5 TRBV7-6 - AILKRIGDMETQY
TRBJ1-1 TRBV5-3 - ARSSRMNTEAF